One and the same sample provided the 14 T cell receptor beta chains below, sequenced in a study of T cell responses to AZD1222 COVID-19 vaccine. Sequencing used immunoSEQ multiplex PCR; TCRdb keeps in-frame clones, though not all of them. The table includes 100,000 to 150,000 clones, around 84% detected once. The sample here was peripheral blood, taken on day 0 of AZD1222 vaccination. The receptor source for this set is an adult in good health.

V gene TRBV5-1 combines with J gene TRBJ2-7; a possible D gene is TRBD2 (6 bases). The CDR3 consists of 14 residues. V lost 10 bases and J 2 bases, leaving 19 bases between the germline ends. Germline-derived CDR1 and CDR2 are SGHRS and YFSETQ. The CDR3, as DNA: TGCGCCTGGATCTCAGGGAGGCAACCCTACGAGCAGTACTTC. It specifies CAWISGRQPYEQYF.

The chain carries TRBV7-9 and TRBJ2-7; tentatively, D is TRBD1 (5 bases). This CDR3 spans 13 amino acids. Germline V gene lookup returns CDR1 SEHNR and CDR2 FQNEAQ (reference sequence). Between the trimmed V and J ends, which lost 5 bases and 2 bases, there was a span of 10 bases. The CDR3 bases are TGTGCCAGCAGCCCCAAGGGGCCCTACGAGCAGTACTTC. It yields the protein CASSPKGPYEQYF.

The chain joins TRBV28 to TRBJ1-5; D is unresolved. This CDR3 comprises 15 residues. The ends were cut back, 5 bases at V and 3 bases at J, with 14 bases in the middle. Germline V CDR1 and CDR2: MDHEN, SYDVKM. The CDR3 DNA is TGTGCCAGCAGTCAATGGAGGATAGCCAATCAGCCCCAGCATTTT. It yields the protein CASSQWRIANQPQHF.

The V call is TRBV9, the J call TRBJ2-7, with D unresolved. Trimming cost V 4 bases and J 6 bases, with 20 bases left between them. The germline CDR1 and CDR2 sequences are SGDLS and YYNGEE. The CDR3 runs 15 residues. CDR3: CASSQGLIAGSEQYF. The CDR3 coding sequence is TGTGCCAGCAGCCAAGGGCTGATTGCAGGCTCCGAGCAGTACTTC.

This clone was detected only once. V gene TRBV4-1 combines with J gene TRBJ1-2; D not resolved. With 0 bases removed from V and 7 bases from J, the gap between germline ends came to 24 bases. This CDR3 is built from 18 residues. CDR1 MGHRA and CDR2 YSYEKL come from the germline V gene. The CDR3: CASSQEAAGIPKLGGYTF. The DNA for the CDR3 is TGCGCCAGCAGCCAAGAAGCCGCCGGGATCCCTAAGCTCGGTGGCTACACCTTC.

The chain employs TRBV12-2 and TRBJ2-7; the table's TRBD1 call for D was not verified on the DNA. TRBV12-2 is described as a pseudogene. The CDR3 is 16 residues long. The CDR3 reads CASRLRQPKGSYEQYF. For the CDR3, the DNA is TGTGCAAGTCGCTTAAGACAGCCCAAAGGTTCCTACGAGCAGTACTTC.

The chain carries TRBV29-1 and TRBJ2-1; 7 nucleotides match TRBD2. Germline trimming cut 6 bases from V and 0 bases from J; bases unmatched to any gene: 8. The CDR3 has 15 amino acids. The germline V gene encodes CDR1 SQVTM and CDR2 ANQGSEA. Written as DNA, the CDR3 is TGCAGCGTCCCGACTAGCTCGAGCTCCTACAATGAGCAGTTCTTC. Its protein is CSVPTSSSSYNEQFF.

The genes are TRBV6-5 and TRBJ1-5; D gene unclear. V lost 6 bases, J lost 4 bases, and 16 bases lay in between. Germline V gene data show CDR1 as MNHEY and CDR2 as SVGAGI. The CDR3 runs 15 residues. This CDR3 reads CASRPEAAYNQPQHF. CDR3 nucleotides: TGTGCCAGCAGACCAGAGGCGGCGTATAATCAGCCCCAGCATTTT.

The chain is built from TRBV20-1 and TRBJ2-5; D is unclear. V lost 5 bases, J lost 5 bases, and 9 bases lay in between. The germline CDR1 and CDR2 sequences are DFQATT and SNEGSKA (reference sequence). This CDR3 is 11 amino acids long. CDR3 coding DNA: TGCAGTGCTGAGGTTGGGGAGACCCAGTACTTC. This translates into CSAEVGETQYF.

The CDR3 sequence: CASSRDRDRQYF. Written as DNA, the CDR3 is TGTGCCAGCTCACGGGACCGGGACAGGCAGTACTTC. This rearrangement joins TRBV18 to TRBJ2-7, with 7 positions matching TRBD1. The junction had 6 bases not matched to a gene; V was cut back by 4 bases and J by 9 bases. The CDR3 extends over 12 amino acids. CDR1 and CDR2 from the germline V gene are KGHSH and LQKENI.

The rearrangement uses TRBV11-2 and TRBJ2-4; no reliable D call. Germline CDR1 reads SGHAT; CDR2 reads FQNNGV. The length of the CDR3 is 14 residues. V was clipped by 1 base and J by 0 bases, with 4 bases between them. CDR3 region: CASSLGVAKNIQYF. The CDR3 DNA follows: TGTGCCAGCAGCTTAGGGGTAGCCAAAAACATTCAGTACTTC.

The chain employs TRBV6-1 and TRBJ2-1, with TRBD2 identical over 7 bases. Germline trimming cut 3 bases from V and 8 bases from J; bases unmatched to any gene: 10. CDR3 length: 15 residues. Germline-derived CDR1 and CDR2 are MNHNS and SASEGT. The CDR3 nucleotides are TGTGCCAGCAGTGACGTAGGCGGGAGCGCCGATGAGCAGTTCTTC. It specifies CASSDVGGSADEQFF.

V gene TRBV2 combines with J gene TRBJ2-1; D not resolved. CDR1 SNHLY and CDR2 FYNNEI come from the germline V gene. V was clipped by 0 bases and J by 2 bases, with 2 bases between them. The CDR3 runs 13 residues. CDR3 bases: TGTGCCAGCAGTGAAGCCACCTACAATGAGCAGTTCTTC. Translating it yields CASSEATYNEQFF.

The chain carries TRBV7-8 and TRBJ2-5, with D hard to call. Per germline, CDR1 SGHVS and CDR2 FQNEAQ. There are 12 residues in the CDR3. Trimming left V 5 bases short and J 4 bases short, with 8 bases between. The CDR3 loop reads CASSPPGETQYF. Here the CDR3 DNA reads TGTGCCAGCAGCCCCCCCGGAGAGACCCAGTACTTC.